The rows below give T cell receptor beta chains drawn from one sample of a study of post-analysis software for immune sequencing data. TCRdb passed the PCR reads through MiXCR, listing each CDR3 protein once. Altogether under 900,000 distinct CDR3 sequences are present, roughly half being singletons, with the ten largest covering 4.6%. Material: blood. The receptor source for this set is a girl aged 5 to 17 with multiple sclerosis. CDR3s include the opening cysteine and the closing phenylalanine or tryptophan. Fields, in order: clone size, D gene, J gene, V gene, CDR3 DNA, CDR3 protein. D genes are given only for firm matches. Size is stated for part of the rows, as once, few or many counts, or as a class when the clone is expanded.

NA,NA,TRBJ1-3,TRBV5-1,TGCGCCAGCAGCTTGGCGTGGGCACCCACTGGAAACACCATATATTTT,CASSLAWAPTGNTIYF
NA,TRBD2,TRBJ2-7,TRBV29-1,TGCAGCGTTGCCCTCCGGTTAGCGGGGCCCTACGAGCAGTACTTC,CSVALRLAGPYEQYF
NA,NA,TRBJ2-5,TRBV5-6,TGTGCCAGCAGCTTTTTTACCCCTGGCTCTCAAGAGACCCAGTACTTC,CASSFFTPGSQETQYF
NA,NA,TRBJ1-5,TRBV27,TGTGCCAGCAGTGACAGGCCTTATAGCAATCAGCCCCAGCATTTT,CASSDRPYSNQPQHF
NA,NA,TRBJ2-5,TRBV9,TGTGCCAGCAGCGTAGAGGGGTCGAGAGGAGAAGAGACCCAGTACTTC,CASSVEGSRGEETQYF
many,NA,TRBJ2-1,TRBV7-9,TGTGCCAGCAGCCTGTGGGGGAGCTCCTACAATGAGCAGTTCTTC,CASSLWGSSYNEQFF
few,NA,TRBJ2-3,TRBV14,TGTGCCAGCAGCCTCCATGCCTCTACCGGCACAGATACGCAGTATTTT,CASSLHASTGTDTQYF
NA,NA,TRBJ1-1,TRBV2,TGTGCCAGCAATAGGAATAGGGCTGAAGCTTTCTTT,CASNRNRAEAFF
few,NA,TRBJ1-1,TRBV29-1,TGCAGCGTCATCTTACAGCTCGGGGGGTCAGCTTTCTTT,CSVILQLGGSAFF
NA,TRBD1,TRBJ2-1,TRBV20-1,TGCAGTGCCGAGGACAGGAACAATGAGCAGTTCTTC,CSAEDRNNEQFF
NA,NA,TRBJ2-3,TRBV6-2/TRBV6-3,TGTGCCAGCATCTGGTGGGCCGATGGGGCAGATACGCAGTATTTT,CASIWWADGADTQYF
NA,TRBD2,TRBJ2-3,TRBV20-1,TGCAGTGCTAGGTTAGCGGGAGTGGGCACAGATACGCAGTATTTT,CSARLAGVGTDTQYF
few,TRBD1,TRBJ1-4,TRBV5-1,TGCGCCAGCAGCTTGAATCCGCCAGGGGGTCGAGAAAAACTGTTTTTT,CASSLNPPGGREKLFF
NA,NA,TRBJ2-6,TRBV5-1,TGCGCCAGCAGCTGGAGGGCGGGGACAGACTCTGGGGCCAACGTCCTGACTTTC,CASSWRAGTDSGANVLTF
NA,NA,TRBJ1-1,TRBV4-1,TGCGCCAGCAGCCAGAGGGAAATGAACACTGAAGCTTTCTTT,CASSQREMNTEAFF
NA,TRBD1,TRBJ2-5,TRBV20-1,TGCAGTGCCCCAGGGGGACCCGCGGAAGAGACCCAGTACTTC,CSAPGGPAEETQYF
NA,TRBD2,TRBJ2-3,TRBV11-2,TGTGCCAGCAGCTTTGAACCATGGAGCGGGGAAGGGTCTAGCACAGATACGCAGTATTTT,CASSFEPWSGEGSSTDTQYF
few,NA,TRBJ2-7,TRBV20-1,TGCAGTGCCCGAGCAGGGGACTACGAGCAGTACTTC,CSARAGDYEQYF
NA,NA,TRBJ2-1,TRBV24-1,TGTGCCACCAGTGAAGGTGCACCCCGCAATGAGCAGTTCTTC,CATSEGAPRNEQFF
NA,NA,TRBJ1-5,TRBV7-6,TGTGCCAGCAGCTTAGTAGGGACCCCTTTGCATTTT,CASSLVGTPLHF
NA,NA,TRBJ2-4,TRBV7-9,TGTGCCAGCAGCTTCGCGGCTACAGGGACTCAGTACTTC,CASSFAATGTQYF
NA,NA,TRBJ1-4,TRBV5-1,TGCGCCAGCAGCTTGGTACGGGGACTTAATGAAAAACTGTTTTTT,CASSLVRGLNEKLFF
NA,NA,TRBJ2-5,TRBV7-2,TGTGCCAGCAGCCACGGGAGCTATGCACCCGGAGAGACCCAGTACTTC,CASSHGSYAPGETQYF